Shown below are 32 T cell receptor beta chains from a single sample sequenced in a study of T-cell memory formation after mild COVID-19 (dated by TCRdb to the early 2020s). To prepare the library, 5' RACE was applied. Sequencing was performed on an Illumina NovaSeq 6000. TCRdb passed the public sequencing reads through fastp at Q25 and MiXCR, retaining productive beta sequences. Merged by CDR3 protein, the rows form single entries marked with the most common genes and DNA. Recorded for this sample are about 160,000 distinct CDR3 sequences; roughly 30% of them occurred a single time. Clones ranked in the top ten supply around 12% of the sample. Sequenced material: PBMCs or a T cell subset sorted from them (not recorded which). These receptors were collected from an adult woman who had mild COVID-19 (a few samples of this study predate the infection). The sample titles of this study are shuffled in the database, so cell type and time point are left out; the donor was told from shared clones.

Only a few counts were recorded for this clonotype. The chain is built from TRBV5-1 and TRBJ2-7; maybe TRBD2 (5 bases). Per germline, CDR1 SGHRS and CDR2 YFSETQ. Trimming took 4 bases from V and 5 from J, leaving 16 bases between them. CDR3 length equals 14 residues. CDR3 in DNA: TGCGCCAGCAGCCCTCGGGGTGGAGTGGACGAGCAGTACTTC. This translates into CASSPRGGVDEQYF. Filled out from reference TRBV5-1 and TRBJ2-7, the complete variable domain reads KAGVTQTPRYLIKTRGQQVTLSCSPISGHRSVSWYQQTPGQGLQFLFEYFSETQRNKGNFPGRFSGRQFSNSRSEMNVSTLELGDSALYLCASSPRGGVDEQYFGPGTRLTVT.

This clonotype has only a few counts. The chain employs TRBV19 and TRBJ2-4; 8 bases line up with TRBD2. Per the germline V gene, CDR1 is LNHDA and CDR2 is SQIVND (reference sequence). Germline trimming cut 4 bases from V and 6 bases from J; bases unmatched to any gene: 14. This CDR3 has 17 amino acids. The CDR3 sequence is CASSTARAGGRGNIQYF. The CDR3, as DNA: TGTGCCAGTAGTACGGCGCGGGCGGGAGGCCGCGGAAACATTCAGTACTTC.

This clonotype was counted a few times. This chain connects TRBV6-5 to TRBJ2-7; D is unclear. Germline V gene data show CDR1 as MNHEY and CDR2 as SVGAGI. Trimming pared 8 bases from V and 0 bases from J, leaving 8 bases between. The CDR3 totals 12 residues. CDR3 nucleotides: TGTGCCAGCGGGCTGTCCTCCTACGAGCAGTACTTC. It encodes CASGLSSYEQYF.

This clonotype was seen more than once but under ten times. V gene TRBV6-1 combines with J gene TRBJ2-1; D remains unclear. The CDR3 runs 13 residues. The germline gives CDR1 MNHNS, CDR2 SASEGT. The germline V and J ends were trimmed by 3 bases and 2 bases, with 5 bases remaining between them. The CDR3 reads CASSEEPYNEQFF. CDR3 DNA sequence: TGTGCCAGCAGTGAGGAGCCCTACAATGAGCAGTTCTTC.

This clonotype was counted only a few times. The CDR3, as DNA: TGCAGCGTGGAGCAGGGTGGTACTGAAGCTTTCTTT. It yields the protein CSVEQGGTEAFF. V is TRBV29-1 and J is TRBJ1-1, with D tentatively TRBD1 (5 bases). CDR1 and CDR2 (germline): SQVTM, ANQGSEA. Trimming took off 6 bases at V and 5 bases at J, with 13 bases between the two ends. The CDR3 has 12 amino acids.

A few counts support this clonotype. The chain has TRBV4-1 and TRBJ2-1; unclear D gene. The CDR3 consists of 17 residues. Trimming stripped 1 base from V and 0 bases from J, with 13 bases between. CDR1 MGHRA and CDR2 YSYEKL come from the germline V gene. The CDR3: CASSQGETRVSYNEQFF. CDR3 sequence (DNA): TGCGCCAGCAGCCAAGGTGAGACAAGGGTCTCCTACAATGAGCAGTTCTTC.

This CDR3 reads CASSVARGTGANVLTF. CDR3 nucleotide sequence: TGTGCCAGCAGCGTGGCCCGGGGAACTGGGGCCAACGTCCTGACTTTC. The chain carries TRBV5-6 and TRBJ2-6; possible D gene TRBD2, 5 bases. V was clipped by 4 bases and J by 2 bases, with 13 bases between them. This CDR3 has 16 residues. The V gene's germline CDR1 is SGHDT and CDR2 YYEEEE.

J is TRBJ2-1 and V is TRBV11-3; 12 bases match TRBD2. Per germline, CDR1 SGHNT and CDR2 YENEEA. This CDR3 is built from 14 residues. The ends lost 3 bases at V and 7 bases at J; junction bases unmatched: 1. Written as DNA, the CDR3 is TGTGCCAGCAGCTTCGGGACTAGCGGGAATGAGCAGTTCTTC. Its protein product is CASSFGTSGNEQFF.

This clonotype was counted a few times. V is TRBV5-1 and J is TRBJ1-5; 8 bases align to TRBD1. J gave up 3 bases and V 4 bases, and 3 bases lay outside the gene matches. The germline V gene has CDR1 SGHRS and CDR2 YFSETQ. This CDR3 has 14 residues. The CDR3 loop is CASSPGQVNQPQHF. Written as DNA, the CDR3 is TGCGCCAGCAGCCCGGGACAGGTCAATCAGCCCCAGCATTTT.

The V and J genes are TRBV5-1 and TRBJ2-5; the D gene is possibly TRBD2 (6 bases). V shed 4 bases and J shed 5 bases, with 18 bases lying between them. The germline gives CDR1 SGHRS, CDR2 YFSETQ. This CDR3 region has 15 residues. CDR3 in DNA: TGCGCCAGCAGCCCCCGGGGAGGCCCGTTGGAGACCCAGTACTTC. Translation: CASSPRGGPLETQYF.

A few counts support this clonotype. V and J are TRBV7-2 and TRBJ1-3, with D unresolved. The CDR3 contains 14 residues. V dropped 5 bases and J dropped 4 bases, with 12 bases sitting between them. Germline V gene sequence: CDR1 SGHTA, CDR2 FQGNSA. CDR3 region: CASSVQSSGNTIYF. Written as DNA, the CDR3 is TGTGCCAGCAGCGTACAGTCTTCGGGAAACACCATATATTTT. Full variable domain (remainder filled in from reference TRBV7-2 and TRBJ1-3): GAGVSQSPSNKVTEKGKDVELRCDPISGHTALYWYRQSLGQGLEFLIYFQGNSAPDKSGLPSDRFSAERTGGSVSTLTIQRTQQEDSAVYLCASSVQSSGNTIYFGEGSWLTVV.

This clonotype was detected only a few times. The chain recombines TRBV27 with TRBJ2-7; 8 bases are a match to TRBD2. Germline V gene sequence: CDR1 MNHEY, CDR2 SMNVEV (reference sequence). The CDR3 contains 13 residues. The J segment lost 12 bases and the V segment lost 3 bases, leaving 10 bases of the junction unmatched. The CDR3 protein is CASSLGIAGPRYF. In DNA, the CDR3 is TGTGCCAGCAGTTTGGGGATAGCGGGGCCACGGTACTTC.

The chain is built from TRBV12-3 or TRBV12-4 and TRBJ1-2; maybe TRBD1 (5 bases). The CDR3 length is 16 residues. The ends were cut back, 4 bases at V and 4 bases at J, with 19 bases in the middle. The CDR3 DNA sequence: TGTGCCAGCAGTTATTTTGGGGCAGGAGCTTCCTATGGCTACACCTTC. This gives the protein CASSYFGAGASYGYTF.

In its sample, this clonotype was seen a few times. The CDR3 reads CASRRSGTDYEQYF. CDR3 coding DNA: TGTGCCAGCAGACGCTCCGGGACGGACTACGAGCAGTACTTC. The chain links TRBV6-5 to TRBJ2-7, with D perhaps matching TRBD1 or TRBD2 (5 bases each). This CDR3 has 14 residues. Germline CDR1 reads MNHEY; CDR2 reads SVGAGI. The ends were cut back, 6 bases at V and 3 bases at J, with 15 bases in the middle.

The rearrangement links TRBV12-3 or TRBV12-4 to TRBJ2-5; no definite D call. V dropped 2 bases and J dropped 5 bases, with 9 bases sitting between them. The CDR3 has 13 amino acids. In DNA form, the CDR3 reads TGTGCCAGCAGTTTACTGTTACTGGAGACCCAGTACTTC. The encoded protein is CASSLLLLETQYF.

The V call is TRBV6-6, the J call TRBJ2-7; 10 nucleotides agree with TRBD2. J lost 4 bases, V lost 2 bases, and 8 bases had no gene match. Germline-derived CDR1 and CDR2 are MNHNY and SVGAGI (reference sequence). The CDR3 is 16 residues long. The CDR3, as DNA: TGTGCCAGCAGTTACACCCTTAGCGGGGGGAAGTACGAGCAGTACTTC. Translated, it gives CASSYTLSGGKYEQYF.

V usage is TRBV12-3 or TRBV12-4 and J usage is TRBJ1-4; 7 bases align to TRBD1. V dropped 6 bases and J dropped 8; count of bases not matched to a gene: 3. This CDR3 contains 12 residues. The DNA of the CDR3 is TGTGCCAGCAGGGGACAGCTCGAAAAACTGTTTTTT. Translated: CASRGQLEKLFF.

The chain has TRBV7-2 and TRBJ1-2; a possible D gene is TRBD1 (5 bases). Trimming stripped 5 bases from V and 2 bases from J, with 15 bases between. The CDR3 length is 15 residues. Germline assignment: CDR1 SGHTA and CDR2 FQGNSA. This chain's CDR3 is CASSPRQRQNYGYTF. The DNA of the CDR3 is TGTGCCAGCAGCCCCAGGCAACGACAGAACTATGGCTACACCTTC.

The CDR3 here is CSAMRSEAYEQYF. The CDR3 DNA reads as TGCAGCGCTATGAGGAGCGAGGCCTACGAGCAGTACTTC. The V call is TRBV29-1, the J call TRBJ2-7; D remains unclear. Trimming pared 7 bases from V and 2 bases from J, leaving 15 bases between. This CDR3 region has 13 residues. Germline V CDR1 and CDR2: SQVTM, ANQGSEA.

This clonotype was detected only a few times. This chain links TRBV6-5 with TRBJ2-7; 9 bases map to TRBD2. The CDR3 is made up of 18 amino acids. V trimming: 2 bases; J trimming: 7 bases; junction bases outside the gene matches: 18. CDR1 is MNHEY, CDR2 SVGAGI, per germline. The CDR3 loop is CASSYQSVRVAGVREQYF. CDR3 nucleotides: TGTGCCAGCAGTTACCAAAGCGTAAGGGTAGCGGGAGTTCGGGAGCAGTACTTC.

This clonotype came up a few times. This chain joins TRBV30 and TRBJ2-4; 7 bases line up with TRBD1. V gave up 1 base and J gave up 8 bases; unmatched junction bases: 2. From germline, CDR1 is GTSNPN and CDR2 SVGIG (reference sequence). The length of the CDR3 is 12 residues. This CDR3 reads CAWSDRGDIQYF. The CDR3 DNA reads TGTGCCTGGAGTGACAGGGGAGACATTCAGTACTTC.

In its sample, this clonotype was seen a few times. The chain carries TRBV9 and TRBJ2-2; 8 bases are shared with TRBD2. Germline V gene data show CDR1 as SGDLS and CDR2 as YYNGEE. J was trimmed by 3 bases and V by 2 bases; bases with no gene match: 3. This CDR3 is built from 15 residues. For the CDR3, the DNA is TGTGCCAGCAGCGTTAGCGGGAAAGACACCGGGGAGCTGTTTTTT. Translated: CASSVSGKDTGELFF.

The CDR3, as DNA: TGCGCCAGCAGCTCACAGGGACAGGGCAACACTGAAGCTTTCTTT. It translates to CASSSQGQGNTEAFF. This sequence joins TRBV5-1 and TRBJ1-1; TRBD1 aligns across 9 bases. With 3 bases clipped from V and 2 bases from J, the junction kept 5 bases outside the gene matches. Per germline, CDR1 SGHRS and CDR2 YFSETQ. This CDR3 comprises 15 residues.

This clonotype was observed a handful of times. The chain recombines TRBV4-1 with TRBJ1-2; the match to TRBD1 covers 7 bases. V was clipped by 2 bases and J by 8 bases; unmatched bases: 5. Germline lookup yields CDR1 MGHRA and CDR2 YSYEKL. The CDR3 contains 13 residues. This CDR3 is CASSQSQGEGYTF. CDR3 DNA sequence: TGCGCCAGCAGCCAATCCCAGGGGGAGGGCTACACCTTC.

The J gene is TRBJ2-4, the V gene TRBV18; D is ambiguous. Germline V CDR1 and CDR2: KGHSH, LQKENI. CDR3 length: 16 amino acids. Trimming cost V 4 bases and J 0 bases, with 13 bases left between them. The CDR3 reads CASSQQGSLAKNIQYF. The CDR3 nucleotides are TGTGCCAGCTCACAGCAAGGTTCACTAGCCAAAAACATTCAGTACTTC.

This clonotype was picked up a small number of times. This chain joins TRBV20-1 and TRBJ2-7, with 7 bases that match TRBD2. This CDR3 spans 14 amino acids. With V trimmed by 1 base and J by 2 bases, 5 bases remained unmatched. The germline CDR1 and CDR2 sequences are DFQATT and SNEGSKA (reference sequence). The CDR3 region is CSARAGGLPYEQYF. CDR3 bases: TGCAGTGCTAGAGCGGGAGGCCTACCCTACGAGCAGTACTTC.

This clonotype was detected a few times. CDR3 in DNA: TGTGCCAGCAGCCTCGCCGACAGGGCCTATGGCTACACCTTC. This translates into CASSLADRAYGYTF. The chain carries TRBV7-9 and TRBJ1-2; 7 bases fit TRBD1. The germline V gene encodes CDR1 SEHNR and CDR2 FQNEAQ (reference sequence). The CDR3 is 14 amino acids. V lost 5 bases and J lost 4; bases outside the gene matches: 7.

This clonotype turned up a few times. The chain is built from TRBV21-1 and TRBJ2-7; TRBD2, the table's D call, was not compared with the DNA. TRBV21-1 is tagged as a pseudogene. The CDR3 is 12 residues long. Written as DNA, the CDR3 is TGTGCCAGCAGCGGAGGTTCGAGGGAGCAGTACTTC. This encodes CASSGGSREQYF.

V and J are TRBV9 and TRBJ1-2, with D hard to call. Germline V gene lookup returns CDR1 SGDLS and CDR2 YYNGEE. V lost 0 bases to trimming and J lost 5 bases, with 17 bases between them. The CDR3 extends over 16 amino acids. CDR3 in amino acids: CASSVASSVVSYGYTF. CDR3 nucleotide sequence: TGTGCCAGCAGCGTAGCTTCTTCGGTCGTGAGTTATGGCTACACCTTC. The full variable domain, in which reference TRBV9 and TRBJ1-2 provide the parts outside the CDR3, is DSGVTQTPKHLITATGQRVTLRCSPRSGDLSVYWYQQSLDQGLQFLIQYYNGEERAKGNILERFSAQQFPDLHSELNLSSLELGDSALYFCASSVASSVVSYGYTFGSGTRLTVV.

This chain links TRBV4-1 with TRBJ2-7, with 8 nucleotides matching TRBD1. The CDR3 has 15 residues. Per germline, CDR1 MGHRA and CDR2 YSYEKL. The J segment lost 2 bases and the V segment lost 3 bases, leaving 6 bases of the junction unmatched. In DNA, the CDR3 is TGCGCCAGCAGCCAGGCGACAGGGGCAACCTACGAGCAGTACTTC. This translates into CASSQATGATYEQYF.

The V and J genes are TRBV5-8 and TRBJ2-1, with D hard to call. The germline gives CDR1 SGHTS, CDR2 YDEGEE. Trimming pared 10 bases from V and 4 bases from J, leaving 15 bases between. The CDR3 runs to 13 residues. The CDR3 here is CALTLLIYNEQFF. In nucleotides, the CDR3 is TGTGCCCTCACACTACTAATATACAATGAGCAGTTCTTC.

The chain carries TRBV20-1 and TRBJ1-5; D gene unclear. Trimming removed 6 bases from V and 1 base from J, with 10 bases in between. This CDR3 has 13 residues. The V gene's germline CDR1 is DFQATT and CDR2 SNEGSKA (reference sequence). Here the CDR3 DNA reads TGCAGTGCGGTCCCTTGGAGCAATCAGCCCCAGCATTTT. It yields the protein CSAVPWSNQPQHF.